This TCR beta chain was identified during a study of identical twins. Every donor was a healthy Caucasian. V lost 1 base and J lost 5; bases outside the gene matches: 7. Germline CDR1 is MGHRA and CDR2 is YSYEKL. The length of the CDR3 is 16 residues. TCRdb re-called the 5' RACE reads with MiXCR, one entry per CDR3 protein. The sample consists of about 520,000 distinct CDR3 sequences, roughly a fifth of them appearing once. Study results and limitations: Insertion counts were lower in abundant cord blood beta clonotypes, a trend that memory repertoires did not show.

For this clonotype: The antigen is not known.

These data were also filed under a second study, of T cells expressing NK-cell markers. That study reports: Several experiments confined sorting to alpha-beta TCR T cells with an anti-gamma-delta TCR antibody.

J is TRBJ2-5 and V is TRBV4-1; TRBD1 agrees at 10 bases. The receptor comes from a woman aged 18 to 35 in good health. Source material: CD4+ T cells sorted from blood. Here the CDR3 reads CASSQGSGTGEETQYF. The CDR3 region has the DNA TGCGCCAGCAGCCAAGGTTCCGGGACAGGGGAGGAGACCCAGTACTTC.